Described below is a single T cell receptor (beta chain) sequence and its context. The clone's antigen remains unknown. Base-call qualities are not available, and no considerably larger clone is one nucleotide away. Receptors were amplified or captured by the immunoSEQ multiplex PCR assay. Under the source paper's analysis protocol: A statistical classification framework was built to diagnose cytomegalovirus status from the catalog of TCR beta chain sequences. The table comes from immuneACCESS by way of TCRdb, which keeps in-frame sequences with V and J called. Part of the clones is missing from these tables; in studies checked, under half for an unresolved V gene and the rest for unknown reasons. V, J and clone size were drawn from that table, and D and trimming were deduced from the DNA. Across this sample there are about 110,000 clones, with roughly 90% seen only once. In total, the top ten clones hold 1.5% to 2% of the sample.

CDR1 is given as SEHNR and CDR2 as FQNEAQ, both from the germline V gene (reference sequence). The CDR3 holds 14 amino acids from the cysteine to the phenylalanine. The CDR3 DNA has 42 bases and is translated from base 1. V is reduced by 1 base and J by 5 bases, leaving a spacing of 8 bases between them. The data were obtained in a study of cytomegalovirus exposure and HLA in healthy donors (dated by TCRdb to between 2016 and 2019). Notes on the research overall: According to a later analysis, the 110 or so validation repertoires were produced on the same platform as the roughly 720 repertoires of the first cohort. The study aimed to test whether signatures of past pathogen exposure could be identified by cataloging public T cell receptors. In addition to the first cohort of approximately 650 subjects, a separate validation cohort of 130 or so different subjects was used. To predict cytomegalovirus infection status, the study brought together high-throughput TCR immunosequencing, statistical association of individual TCRs with disease status, and machine learning. The investigation overall reported the following: It was suggested by the authors that the approach could potentially be generalized to other disease states and immunological phenotypes. Most TCR sequences were observed very rarely across donors, whereas some public TCRs were present in many individuals. The validation cohort had no HLA typing available for a later analysis, so co-occurrence within that cohort was assessed over all 130 or so repertoires. Three of the identified cytomegalovirus-associated TCR beta chains were confirmed in vitro to be specific for cytomegalovirus antigens. In the study, 150 to 200 TCR beta chains were listed as associated with cytomegalovirus. Cytomegalovirus status was reported to be diagnosed by the classifier with high specificity and sensitivity in both the original and validation cohorts. Subsequent analysis determined that TCRs grouped into clusters in the first cohort also showed a tendency toward co-occurrence across the approximately 110 validation repertoires, and 85% to 95% of cluster scores exceeded 0.

Donors formed part of the validation cohort, which comprised 95 to 150 subjects and was distinct from the first cohort of under 850 subjects. This TCR was sampled from a woman under 30 in good health and CMV-seronegative. Sequencing was performed on PBMCs. The chain employs TRBV7-9 and TRBJ2-2; a weak D assignment points to TRBD2 (6 bases agree). The CDR3 reads CASSLDGGTGELFF. In nucleotides, the sequence is TGTGCCAGCAGCTTAGACGGGGGAACCGGGGAGCTGTTTTTT. Extended through the reference TRBV7-9 and TRBJ2-2 proteins, this CDR3 yields the full variable domain: DTGVSQNPRHKITKRGQNVTFRCDPISEHNRLYWYRQTLGQGPEFLTYFQNEAQLEKSRLLSDRFSAERPKGSFSTLEIQRTEQGDSAMYLCASSLDGGTGELFFGEGSRLTVL.